The sequence of this T cell receptor (beta chain) was determined in a study of T-cell reconstitution after alpha-beta-depleted transplantation in children. Whole-study results and caveats: Diversity and T-cell counts at one year after transplant derived mostly from new T cells. It was reported that alpha-beta T cells came from several hundred expanded graft clones (about two months after transplant).

Germline V gene data show CDR1 as MDHEN and CDR2 as SYDVKM. V was shortened by 6 bases and J by 7 bases, with 18 bases between the two germline ends. The CDR3 loop spans 15 amino acids. The sample holds a few counts of this clonotype. As yet, its antigen is unknown. Unique molecular identifiers were incorporated when the TCRbeta library was constructed. TCRdb independently ran MiXCR on the PCR reads; one entry per CDR3 protein. The top ten hold 9.1% of the sample, which has about 300,000 distinct CDR3 sequences, roughly 7.8% seen once. This material consisted of peripheral blood, taken 360 days after TCRalphabeta/CD19-depleted stem cell transplant. This TCR was sampled from a female patient aged 2-9 years who had a stem cell transplant for Fanconi anemia, so the T cells may come from the graft donor. The V and J genes are TRBV28 and TRBJ1-4; possibly TRBD1 for D (5 bases). The CDR3 sequence: CASSPQEGLREKLFF. CDR3 coding DNA: TGTGCCAGCAGCCCCCAGGAGGGGTTACGTGAAAAACTGTTTTTT.